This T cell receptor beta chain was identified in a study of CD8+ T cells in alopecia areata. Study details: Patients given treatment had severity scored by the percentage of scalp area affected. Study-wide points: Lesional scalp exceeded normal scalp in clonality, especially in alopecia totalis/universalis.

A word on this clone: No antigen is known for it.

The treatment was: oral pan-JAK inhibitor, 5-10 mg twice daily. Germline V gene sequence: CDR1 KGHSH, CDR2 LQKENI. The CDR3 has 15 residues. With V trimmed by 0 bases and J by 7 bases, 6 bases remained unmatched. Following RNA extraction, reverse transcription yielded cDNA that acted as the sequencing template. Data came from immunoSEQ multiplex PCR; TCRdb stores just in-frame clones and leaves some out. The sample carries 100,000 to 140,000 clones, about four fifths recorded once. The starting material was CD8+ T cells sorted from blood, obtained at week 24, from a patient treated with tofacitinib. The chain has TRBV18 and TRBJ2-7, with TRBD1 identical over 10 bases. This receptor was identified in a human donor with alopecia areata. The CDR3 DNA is TGTGCCAGCTCACCACCGGGACAGGGGATATGGGAGCAGTACTTC. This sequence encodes CASSPPGQGIWEQYF.